These 2 T cell receptor beta chains originate from one sample sequenced in a study of T cells in lung cancer brain metastases. The repertoire was sequenced with immunoSEQ multiplex PCR; TCRdb's copy has only in-frame clones and lacks some. Of about 2,500 clones listed, roughly 88% are singletons. Sequenced material: tumor tissue from the primary lung tumor. Source of these receptors: an older man with non-small cell lung cancer.

The rearrangement links TRBV27 to TRBJ2-1, with TRBD1 matching 9 bases. This CDR3 contains 15 residues. Per germline, CDR1 MNHEY and CDR2 SMNVEV (reference sequence). Trimming cost V 2 bases and J 6 bases; bases outside gene matches: 5. The chain's CDR3 is CASSLGTGYRNEQFF. The CDR3 DNA reads as TGTGCCAGCAGTTTAGGGACAGGGTACCGCAATGAGCAGTTCTTC.

J is TRBJ1-1 and V is TRBV28; D gene ambiguous. The CDR3 covers 11 residues. CDR1 is MDHEN, CDR2 SYDVKM, per germline. V lost 8 bases and J 8 bases, leaving 12 bases between the germline ends. The CDR3 DNA sequence: TGTGCCAGCCGACTTCGGACGGAAGCTTTCTTT. As protein: CASRLRTEAFF.